This T cell receptor beta chain stems from a study of T cell responses to AZD1222 COVID-19 vaccine. The repertoire was sequenced with immunoSEQ multiplex PCR; TCRdb's copy has only in-frame clones and lacks some. The table has under 200,000 clones, about 90% seen once; the top ten hold around 1.8%. Concerning this clone itself: No antigen is known for it.

Trimming removed 6 bases at V and 2 bases at J, with 10 bases between. The CDR3 is 13 amino acids. Study-wide results and caveats: Spike regions recognized by vaccine-associated CD4 TCRs spanned the protein, led by 160-218 and 743-854. Most donors were white British and more were female, and clonal diversity was possibly underestimated.

This specimen was peripheral blood, taken on day 0 of AZD1222 vaccination. The gene calls are TRBV12-3 or TRBV12-4 and TRBJ1-2; D remains unclear. The source is an adult in good health. The CDR3 region is CASRREKNYGYTF. DNA for the CDR3: TGTGCCAGCAGGCGGGAGAAGAACTATGGCTACACCTTC.